The source of this TCR beta chain is a study of cytomegalovirus exposure and HLA in healthy donors. In the PCR, 60 Vbeta and 13 Jbeta primers were used. Sequencing was performed with immunoSEQ multiplex PCR; in TCRdb, only in-frame clones are kept and a portion is missing. This listing includes approximately 120,000 clones. V shed 1 base, J shed 5 bases, and the junction held 5 bases outside the gene matches. The CDR3 runs to 15 residues. From germline, CDR1 is SGHKS and CDR2 YYEKEE (reference sequence). This clonotype was obtained from a man aged 40-49 years in good health and CMV-seronegative. This chain connects TRBV5-5 to TRBJ2-2; 7 bases align to TRBD2. Sequencing input: PBMCs. CDR3 nucleotide sequence: TGTGCCAGCAGCTTGTTGGGGGGGGAAACCGGGGAGCTGTTTTTT. This sequence encodes CASSLLGGETGELFF. The full variable domain, rest sourced from reference TRBV5-5 and TRBJ2-2, is DAGVTQSPTHLIKTRGQQVTLRCSPISGHKSVSWYQQVLGQGPQFIFQYYEKEERGRGNFPDRFSARQFPNYSSELNVNALLLGDSALYLCASSLLGGETGELFFGEGSRLTVL.